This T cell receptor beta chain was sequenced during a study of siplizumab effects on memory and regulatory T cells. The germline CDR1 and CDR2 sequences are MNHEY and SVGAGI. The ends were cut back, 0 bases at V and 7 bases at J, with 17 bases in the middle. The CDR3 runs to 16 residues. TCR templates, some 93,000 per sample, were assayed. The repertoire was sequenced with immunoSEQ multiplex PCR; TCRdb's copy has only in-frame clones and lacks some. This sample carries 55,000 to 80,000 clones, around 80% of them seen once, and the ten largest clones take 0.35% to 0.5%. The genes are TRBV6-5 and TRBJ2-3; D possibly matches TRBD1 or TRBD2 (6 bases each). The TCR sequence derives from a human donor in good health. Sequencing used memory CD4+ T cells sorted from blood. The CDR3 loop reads CASSYSTRGVANTQYF. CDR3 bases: TGTGCCAGCAGTTACTCGACAAGGGGGGTCGCGAATACGCAGTATTTT.